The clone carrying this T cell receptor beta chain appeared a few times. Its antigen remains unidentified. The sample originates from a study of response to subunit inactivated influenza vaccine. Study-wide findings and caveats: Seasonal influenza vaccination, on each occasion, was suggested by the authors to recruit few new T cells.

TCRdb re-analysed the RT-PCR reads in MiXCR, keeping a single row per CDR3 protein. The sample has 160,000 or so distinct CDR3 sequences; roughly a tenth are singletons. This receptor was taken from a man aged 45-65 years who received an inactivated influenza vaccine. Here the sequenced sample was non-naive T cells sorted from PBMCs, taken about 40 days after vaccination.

CDR3 DNA: TGCGCCAGCAGCGACGGGGCGAACTATGGCTACACCTTC. Protein: CASSDGANYGYTF. The V gene is TRBV5-1, the J gene TRBJ1-2; tentative D call: TRBD1 (5 bases). There are 13 residues in the CDR3. Per the germline V gene, CDR1 is SGHRS and CDR2 is YFSETQ. Trimming removed 4 bases at V and 2 bases at J, with 9 bases between. Full variable domain (remainder filled in from reference TRBV5-1 and TRBJ1-2): KAGVTQTPRYLIKTRGQQVTLSCSPISGHRSVSWYQQTPGQGLQFLFEYFSETQRNKGNFPGRFSGRQFSNSRSEMNVSTLELGDSALYLCASSDGANYGYTFGSGTRLTVV.